This is a list of T cell receptor beta chains from one sample in a study of T-cell reconstitution after alpha-beta-depleted transplantation in children. One entry per CDR3 protein, called by TCRdb with MiXCR from the PCR reads. The data hold nearly 250,000 distinct CDR3 sequences, with 7.5% to 9.5% observed a single time. The specimen comprised PBMCs, mostly from graft donor cells, sampled 180 days after TCRalphabeta/CD19-depleted stem cell transplant. Receptors were obtained from a male patient aged 5 to 17 who had a stem cell transplant for acute lymphoblastic leukemia, so the T cells may come from the graft donor. Both conserved end residues are part of each CDR3. The D gene is left open where the match is weak. The size field reads how often the clone was seen (once, few, many) or a class if it is expanded.

j_gene: TRBJ1-5; v_gene: TRBV28; d_gene: NA; abundance: many; CDR3nt: TGTGCCAGCAGTTTGTCTCAGGCCCAGCGCCAGCCCCAGCATTTT; CDR3aa: CASSLSQAQRQPQHF
j_gene: TRBJ1-2; v_gene: TRBV27; d_gene: NA; abundance: few; CDR3nt: TGTGCCAGCAGTTTATCGAGCCGCTATGGCTACACCTTC; CDR3aa: CASSLSSRYGYTF
j_gene: TRBJ2-5; v_gene: TRBV9; d_gene: TRBD1; abundance: many; CDR3nt: TGTGCCAGCAGCCCACAGGACAGGGGGGAGACCCAGTACTTC; CDR3aa: CASSPQDRGETQYF
j_gene: TRBJ2-1; v_gene: TRBV29-1; d_gene: NA; abundance: many; CDR3nt: TGCAGCGTTGCGGGACGGTCATACAATGAGCAGTTCTTC; CDR3aa: CSVAGRSYNEQFF
j_gene: TRBJ2-7; v_gene: TRBV20-1; d_gene: TRBD2; abundance: many; CDR3nt: TGCAGTGCTAGGACCCCTAGCGGACCCTACGAGCAGTACTTC; CDR3aa: CSARTPSGPYEQYF
j_gene: TRBJ1-4; v_gene: TRBV20-1; d_gene: NA; abundance: many; CDR3nt: TGCAGTGTAGGAGGAGAAAAACTGTTTTTT; CDR3aa: CSVGGEKLFF
j_gene: TRBJ2-4; v_gene: TRBV6-1; d_gene: NA; abundance: many; CDR3nt: TGTGCCAGCAGCGAACAGGGTGGGAAAAACATTCAGTACTTC; CDR3aa: CASSEQGGKNIQYF
j_gene: TRBJ1-6; v_gene: TRBV5-1; d_gene: TRBD1; abundance: many; CDR3nt: TGCGCCAGCAGCCCCACCTCCGGGACAGCACCCGGCTCACCCCTCCACTTT; CDR3aa: CASSPTSGTAPGSPLHF
j_gene: TRBJ1-4; v_gene: TRBV10-3; d_gene: TRBD1; abundance: many; CDR3nt: TGTGCCATCAGGAGGGACAGGGACGAAAAACTGTTTTTT; CDR3aa: CAIRRDRDEKLFF
j_gene: TRBJ1-2; v_gene: TRBV5-1; d_gene: TRBD1; abundance: many; CDR3nt: TGCGCCAGCAGTTATGGGACAGGCGGTGGCTACACCTTC; CDR3aa: CASSYGTGGGYTF
j_gene: TRBJ2-3; v_gene: TRBV5-6; d_gene: TRBD1; abundance: few; CDR3nt: TGTGCCAGCAGTCGGGACAGGTGCACAGATACGCAGTATTTT; CDR3aa: CASSRDRCTDTQYF
j_gene: TRBJ2-7; v_gene: TRBV6-4; d_gene: TRBD2; abundance: few; CDR3nt: TGTGCCAGCAGGGACTCGTCCCTGACTAGCGGGGGCCACGAGCAGTACTTC; CDR3aa: CASRDSSLTSGGHEQYF
j_gene: TRBJ2-4; v_gene: TRBV7-9; d_gene: NA; abundance: many; CDR3nt: TGTGCCAGCAGCCATGGGTCCACAGATATCAAAAACATTCAGTACTTC; CDR3aa: CASSHGSTDIKNIQYF
j_gene: TRBJ2-2; v_gene: TRBV5-5; d_gene: TRBD2; abundance: many; CDR3nt: TGTGCCAGCAGCTTGGTACGACTAGCGGGCGCTACCGGGGAGCTGTTTTTT; CDR3aa: CASSLVRLAGATGELFF